Listed below are T cell receptor beta chains from one sample, sequenced in a study of control samples from healthy donors and cancer patients. Sequencing was performed with immunoSEQ multiplex PCR; in TCRdb, only in-frame clones are kept and a portion is missing. The sample lists 100,000 to 150,000 clones, around 93% occurring once. Sequenced: blood. These receptors were obtained from a man between 18 and 35 years old in good health. Both conserved end residues are part of each CDR3. D genes are given only for firm matches. The size field is filled for only some rows; it gives once, few, many or a size class.

J gene | D gene | V gene | clone size | CDR3 DNA | CDR3 protein
TRBJ2-3 | TRBD1 | TRBV5-1 | NA | TGCGCCAGCAGCTTTCGACAGGGTAGCACAGATACGCAGTATTTT | CASSFRQGSTDTQYF
TRBJ1-5 | TRBD1 | TRBV6-1 | once | TGTGCCAGCAGTGAAACCAGACAGGGTAGCGGGCCCCAGCATTTT | CASSETRQGSGPQHF
TRBJ2-7 | NA | TRBV5-4 | NA | TGTGCCAGCAGCTTTTCTCAGGGTTCCTACGAGCAGTACTTC | CASSFSQGSYEQYF
TRBJ1-2 | NA | TRBV30 | once | TGTGCCTGGAGTGTCTCGCCCTTAGGGACGTCTAACTATGGCTACACCTTC | CAWSVSPLGTSNYGYTF
TRBJ2-6 | NA | TRBV2 | NA | TGTGCCAGCAGTGAATGGCTTCTTAGCTCTGGGGCCAACGTCCTGACTTTC | CASSEWLLSSGANVLTF
TRBJ1-6 | NA | TRBV6-5 | NA | TGTGCCAGCAGCTGCTGTGGCCCCCTCCACTTT | CASSCCGPLHF
TRBJ1-2 | NA | TRBV7-2 | NA | TGTGCCAGCAGCTTAGGTGGGGCGCGAAACTATGGCTACACCTTC | CASSLGGARNYGYTF
TRBJ2-3 | TRBD2 | TRBV2 | NA | TGTGCCAGCAGTGAACTCGCGGGGGGGACTACAGATACGCAGTATTTT | CASSELAGGTTDTQYF
TRBJ2-4 | NA | TRBV19 | NA | TGTGCCAGTAGTAGGTGGGACTCCAAAAACATTCAGTACTTC | CASSRWDSKNIQYF
TRBJ2-7 | TRBD2 | TRBV7-3 | once | TGTGCCAGCAGCCCCCAAGCGGGGGGCCACGAGCAGTACTTC | CASSPQAGGHEQYF
TRBJ2-2 | NA | TRBV6-5 | NA | TGTGCCAGCCGTTCAGGGGCCACCGGGGAGCTGTTTTTT | CASRSGATGELFF
TRBJ2-2 | NA | TRBV3-1/TRBV3-2 | NA | TGTGCCAGCAGCCAAGAAAACCTCCCGTTCACCGGGGAGCTGTTTTTT | CASSQENLPFTGELFF
TRBJ1-3 | NA | TRBV3-1/TRBV3-2 | NA | TGTGCCAGCAGCCAAGCGGACTCTGGAAACACCATATATTTT | CASSQADSGNTIYF
TRBJ1-6 | NA | TRBV18 | NA | TGTGCCAGCTCACCTACGGACAGCTATAATTCACCCCTCCACTTT | CASSPTDSYNSPLHF
TRBJ2-3 | TRBD2 | TRBV10-3 | once | TGTGCCATGGCGGGGGGGCCTTCAAGCACAGATACGCAGTATTTT | CAMAGGPSSTDTQYF
TRBJ2-5 | TRBD2 | TRBV5-1 | NA | TGCGCCAGCAGCCCCGGGACTAGCGGGGCCGAGACCCAGTACTTC | CASSPGTSGAETQYF
TRBJ1-5 | NA | TRBV19 | NA | TGTGCCAGTAGTATGAAGGGTCGGCAGCCCCAGCATTTT | CASSMKGRQPQHF
TRBJ1-3 | TRBD1 | TRBV18 | NA | TGTGCCAGCTCACTTTATTCTACGGGACAGGGGTATTCTACCTCTGGAAACACCATATATTTT | CASSLYSTGQGYSTSGNTIYF
TRBJ1-1 | NA | TRBV4-1 | NA | TGCGCCAGCAGTCGAGTCACGGCGAACACTGAAGCTTTCTTT | CASSRVTANTEAFF
TRBJ2-5 | TRBD2 | TRBV9 | NA | TGTGCCAGCAGCGTAGAAGGGACTAGCGGTGAGACCCAGTACTTC | CASSVEGTSGETQYF
TRBJ2-5 | TRBD2 | TRBV9 | NA | TGTGCCAGCACCGCTGGGACTAGCGGGGGGGCAGGAGAGACCCAGTACTTC | CASTAGTSGGAGETQYF
TRBJ2-3 | TRBD2 | TRBV6-1 | NA | TGTGCCAGCAGTGAAGCGGCGGGGGGGCCCCATACGCAGTATTTT | CASSEAAGGPHTQYF
TRBJ1-2 | NA | TRBV6-6 | NA | TGTGCCAGCAGTACAACAGGAGTCTTATATGGCTACACCTTC | CASSTTGVLYGYTF
TRBJ2-7 | TRBD1 | TRBV7-8 | NA | TGTGCCAGCAGCCCGGACAGGGGGGTTCAGTACTTC | CASSPDRGVQYF
TRBJ1-4 | NA | TRBV5-5 | NA | TGTGCCAGCAGCTTGGACGGACCCCTATATGAAAAACTGTTTTTT | CASSLDGPLYEKLFF
TRBJ2-5 | NA | TRBV2 | NA | TGTGCCAGCAGAGACCTGGGGGAGACCCAGTACTTC | CASRDLGETQYF
TRBJ1-3 | NA | TRBV15 | NA | TGTGCCACCAGCAGAGAAGGGGCCATAGGGGGAAACACCATATATTTT | CATSREGAIGGNTIYF
TRBJ1-1 | NA | TRBV30 | once | TGTGCCTGGACCGCGACCGCTTCGGGCACTGAAGCTTTCTTT | CAWTATASGTEAFF
TRBJ1-1 | NA | TRBV5-1 | NA | TGCGCCAGCAGCTGGGCGAAGGGCGTGAACACTGAAGCTTTCTTT | CASSWAKGVNTEAFF
TRBJ1-2 | NA | TRBV13 | NA | TGTGCCAGCAGCGGTAACTATGGCTACACCTTC | CASSGNYGYTF
TRBJ2-7 | TRBD1 | TRBV5-1 | NA | TGCGCCAGCAGTTCTACTCGTTCAGCGAGGACAGGGGGTTTCCACGAGCAGTACTTC | CASSSTRSARTGGFHEQYF
TRBJ1-1 | NA | TRBV30 | NA | TGTGCCTGGAGTGCCGGGAGCTGGGGGACTGAAGCTTTCTTT | CAWSAGSWGTEAFF
TRBJ1-1 | NA | TRBV15 | NA | TGTGCCACCAGCAGGGGGCAGAACACTGAAGCTTTCTTT | CATSRGQNTEAFF
TRBJ2-7 | NA | TRBV30 | NA | TGTGCCTGGAGTGGGCAGGATTCCTACGAGCAGTACTTC | CAWSGQDSYEQYF
TRBJ1-6 | TRBD1 | TRBV5-6 | NA | TGTGCCAGCAGCCCCTCAGGGGGCAATTCACCCCTCCACTTT | CASSPSGGNSPLHF
TRBJ1-4 | NA | TRBV4-1 | NA | TGCGCCAGCAGCATTGGTAATGAAAAACTGTTTTTT | CASSIGNEKLFF
TRBJ2-1 | TRBD1 | TRBV7-2 | NA | TGTGCCAGCAGCTTTCGGACAGGGTGGGATGAGCAGTTCTTC | CASSFRTGWDEQFF
TRBJ2-1 | NA | TRBV11-1 | NA | TGTGCCAGCAGCTTAAGCAAGAGGGACGAGCAGTTCTTC | CASSLSKRDEQFF
TRBJ2-1 | TRBD2 | TRBV5-1 | NA | TGCGCCAGCAGCTTGGATACAGCGGGGGGTAATGAGCAGTTCTTC | CASSLDTAGGNEQFF
TRBJ1-1 | NA | TRBV27 | once | TGTGCCAGCAGTTTACGGAGGGGAGGGACTGAAGCTTTCTTT | CASSLRRGGTEAFF
TRBJ2-7 | NA | TRBV10-2 | few | TGCGCCACCTTACAGGGCTACGAGCAGTACTTC | CATLQGYEQYF
TRBJ1-5 | NA | TRBV9 | few | TGTGCCAGCAGCGTAGGCCAGAATCAGCCCCAGCATTTT | CASSVGQNQPQHF
TRBJ1-1 | TRBD1 | TRBV4-1 | NA | TGCGCCAGCAGCCAGATCGGACAGGGGCCGTGGACCACTGAAGCTTTCTTT | CASSQIGQGPWTTEAFF
TRBJ1-1 | TRBD1 | TRBV9 | NA | TGTGCCAGCAGCGTAGGGGACAGGGATGGGACTGAAGCTTTCTTT | CASSVGDRDGTEAFF
TRBJ1-4 | TRBD1 | TRBV19 | NA | TGTGCCAGTAGTATAGGGGGACAGCGAGTTACAACTAATGAAAAACTGTTTTTT | CASSIGGQRVTTNEKLFF
TRBJ1-1 | NA | TRBV4-1 | NA | TGCGCCAGCAGCCAGGGGGGCGCGGGGACTGAAGCTTTCTTT | CASSQGGAGTEAFF
TRBJ1-1 | TRBD1 | TRBV18 | NA | TGTGCCAGCTCCTCTGGACAGGGCGTGGAAGCTTTCTTT | CASSSGQGVEAFF